A selection of T cell receptor beta chains follows, all from one sample in a study of blood T cell repertoires in COVID-19. Assay used: immunoSEQ multiplex PCR; TCRdb lists only in-frame clones, some missing. Among over 150,000 clones listed, 70% to 85% were seen once. The sample taken for sequencing was peripheral blood. These receptors were obtained from a woman between 50 and 59 years old with acute or convalescent COVID-19. The conserved cysteine and the conserved F or W are not part of the CDR3 here. The order of the fields is J gene, V gene, D gene, CDR3 protein. A D gene is named only where the DNA matches it firmly.

TRBJ1-1,TRBV19,.,ASSPYMNTEAF
TRBJ1-5,TRBV28,.,ASTSGFRQPQH
TRBJ1-1,TRBV7-2,TRBD1,ASSYYRGSHTEAF
TRBJ1-2,TRBV18,TRBD1,ASSRAGTDKGDNYGYT
TRBJ1-4,TRBV27,.,ASSGAAANEKLF
TRBJ2-2,TRBV10-3,TRBD2,AISDPGLAGGGELF
TRBJ1-5,TRBV4-1,.,ASSQVTGIAGQPQH
TRBJ2-7,TRBV5-6,.,ASSLLTGREQY
TRBJ1-4,TRBV3-1/TRBV3-2,.,ASSQFGVLTNEKLF
TRBJ2-1,TRBV24-1,TRBD2,ATSPTSGYNEQF
TRBJ2-1,TRBV7-9,TRBD2,ASSLKAGGGNEQF